The 15 T cell receptor beta chains below come from one sample, sequenced in a study of CD8 T cells in Susac syndrome. RNA totalling about 0.45 to 1 ug underwent reverse transcription with random hexamers. TCRdb independently ran MiXCR on the immunoSEQ multiplex PCR reads; one entry per CDR3 protein. The table has 180,000 or so distinct CDR3 sequences, nearly 95% seen once; the top ten hold 0.093%. The sequencing input was CD4+ T cells from PBMCs. These receptors came from a human donor with multiple sclerosis.

V is TRBV20-1 and J is TRBJ1-4; unclear D gene. Germline V CDR1 and CDR2: DFQATT, SNEGSKA (reference sequence). This CDR3 is 12 amino acids long. Trimming removed 0 bases at V and 7 bases at J, with 6 bases between. The CDR3 spells CSARDRVEKLFF. In nucleotides, the CDR3 is TGCAGTGCTAGAGATCGGGTTGAAAAACTGTTTTTT.

This clonotype was seen a handful of times. The chain links TRBV29-1 to TRBJ2-3, with D unresolved. Germline V gene data show CDR1 as SQVTM and CDR2 as ANQGSEA. The CDR3 is 10 amino acids. V lost 3 bases and J 6 bases, leaving 4 bases between the germline ends. The DNA for the CDR3 is TGCAGCGTTGAGACCGATACGCAGTATTTT. It encodes CSVETDTQYF.

The rearrangement links TRBV3-1 to TRBJ2-5; weak D call: TRBD2 (5 bases). V was clipped by 1 base and J by 7 bases, with 7 bases between them. The CDR3 is 12 amino acids. Looked up from germline, CDR1 is LGHDT and CDR2 is YNNKEL (reference sequence). In DNA form, the CDR3 reads TGTGCCAGCAGCCAAGCCGGAGGGACCCAGTACTTC. Translation gives CASSQAGGTQYF.

The J gene is TRBJ1-6, the V gene TRBV9; no clear D. Germline lookup yields CDR1 SGDLS and CDR2 YYNGEE. CDR3 length: 14 residues. Trimming removed 2 bases from V and 10 bases from J, with 13 bases in between. The chain's CDR3 is CASSVSTSRSPLHF. The CDR3 coding sequence is TGTGCCAGCAGCGTGTCCACCAGCCGGTCACCCCTCCACTTT.

V and J are TRBV2 and TRBJ2-3; 8 bases map to TRBD1. This CDR3 is built from 13 residues. Trimming removed 10 bases from V and 6 bases from J; junction bases left unmatched: 9. Germline CDR1 is SNHLY and CDR2 is FYNNEI. This CDR3 reads CATSDRARDTQYF. Here the CDR3 DNA reads TGTGCCACCTCGGACAGGGCGAGGGATACGCAGTATTTT.

The chain is built from TRBV11-2 and TRBJ1-2, with TRBD1 identical over 11 bases. The CDR3 extends over 16 amino acids. The trim removed 0 bases at V and 2 bases at J, leaving 2 bases unmatched. The germline V gene encodes CDR1 SGHAT and CDR2 FQNNGV. CDR3 sequence (DNA): TGTGCCAGCAGCTTAGATCGGACAGGGGGCAACTATGGCTACACCTTC. This translates into CASSLDRTGGNYGYTF.

The sample holds one count of this clonotype. The chain employs TRBV29-1 and TRBJ2-7, with 9 nucleotides matching TRBD2. The length of the CDR3 is 15 residues. With V trimmed by 1 base and J by 9 bases, 13 bases remained unmatched. CDR1 is SQVTM, CDR2 ANQGSEA, per germline. The CDR3 protein is CSVEGTSDDKQRQYF. The CDR3 DNA sequence: TGCAGCGTTGAAGGGACTAGCGACGATAAGCAGAGGCAGTACTTC.

The chain links TRBV9 to TRBJ2-7; D is unresolved. Germline values: CDR1 SGDLS, CDR2 YYNGEE. The ends were cut back, 3 bases at V and 6 bases at J, with 13 bases in the middle. This CDR3 region has 13 residues. Here the CDR3 DNA reads TGTGCCAGCAGCGCTAGTGTGTGGGGCGAGCAGTACTTC. Amino acids: CASSASVWGEQYF.

V is TRBV3-1 and J is TRBJ2-3; D unresolved. Trimming pared 7 bases from V and 1 base from J, leaving 9 bases between. This CDR3 has 13 amino acids. Per the germline V gene, CDR1 is LGHDT and CDR2 is YNNKEL (reference sequence). The CDR3 here is CASKDRRTDTQYF. In DNA form, the CDR3 reads TGTGCCAGCAAGGACCGGCGCACAGATACGCAGTATTTT.

This rearrangement joins TRBV9 to TRBJ2-5; unclear D gene. The CDR3 totals 15 residues. Germline V gene lookup returns CDR1 SGDLS and CDR2 YYNGEE. V lost 0 bases and J lost 1, with 10 bases in between. The chain's CDR3 is CASSVATVSQETQYF. The CDR3 DNA reads TGTGCCAGCAGCGTAGCTACGGTGAGCCAAGAGACCCAGTACTTC.

The chain recombines TRBV20-1 with TRBJ2-7; no reliable D call. Germline V gives CDR1 DFQATT, CDR2 SNEGSKA (reference sequence). Trimming left V 2 bases short and J 3 bases short, with 8 bases between. The length of the CDR3 is 12 residues. In DNA, the CDR3 is TGCAGTGCTAGAAACGACATCTACGAGCAGTACTTC. It encodes CSARNDIYEQYF.

V gene TRBV24-1 combines with J gene TRBJ2-3; the D gene is possibly TRBD1 (5 bases). The CDR3 is 13 amino acids. CDR1 is KGHDR, CDR2 SFDVKD, per germline. V lost 4 bases to trimming and J lost 10 bases, with 14 bases between them. CDR3 loop: CATSDTITGAQYF. The CDR3, as DNA: TGTGCCACCAGTGACACGATAACAGGAGCGCAGTATTTT.

The rearrangement uses TRBV25-1 and TRBJ1-2; tentatively, D is TRBD1 (6 bases). Germline V gives CDR1 MGHDK, CDR2 SYGVNS. The CDR3 totals 13 residues. The CDR3 bases are TGTGCTTCGCGGGGGGGGCTTGTCTATGGCTACACCTTC. It specifies CASRGGLVYGYTF.

This clonotype was picked up one time. The J gene is TRBJ2-3, the V gene TRBV20-1, with no clear D. This CDR3 has 11 residues. In germline, CDR1 is DFQATT, CDR2 SNEGSKA (reference sequence). V dropped 5 bases and J dropped 6 bases, with 9 bases sitting between them. The CDR3 loop is CSARDRDTQYF. The CDR3 DNA is TGCAGTGCTCGCGATAGGGATACGCAGTATTTT.

This chain joins TRBV18 and TRBJ1-6; D gene ambiguous. V was pared by 8 bases and J by 0 bases, with 2 bases between. CDR3 length: 12 residues. CDR1 is KGHSH and CDR2 is LQKENI in the germline V gene. The CDR3 loop is CASLSYNSPLHF. The CDR3 DNA reads as TGTGCCAGCCTCTCCTATAATTCACCCCTCCACTTT.